This TCR beta chain was retrieved from a study of shared clonotypes between healthy human individuals. Regarding the study as a whole: Limited genetic and exposure-history diversity came from having few donors.

With 5 bases clipped from V and 3 bases from J, the junction kept 10 bases outside the gene matches. The CDR3 is made up of 17 amino acids. Germline CDR1 and CDR2: SGHNT and YYREEE (reference sequence). Concerning this clone itself: As yet, its antigen is unknown.

Profiled with immunoSEQ multiplex PCR; TCRdb holds only in-frame clones, not every one. This table holds about 2 million clones, around 95% found once. Sequenced input: naive CD4+ T cells sorted from blood. Indicated subset: CD45RA+ positively selected. The receptor was derived from a man younger than 35 in good health. The rearrangement joins TRBV5-4 to TRBJ1-6; 8 bases fit TRBD1. CDR3 DNA sequence: TGTGCCAGCAGTTACGGGACAGGCGTCTTCTATAATTCACCCCTCCACTTT. Protein: CASSYGTGVFYNSPLHF.